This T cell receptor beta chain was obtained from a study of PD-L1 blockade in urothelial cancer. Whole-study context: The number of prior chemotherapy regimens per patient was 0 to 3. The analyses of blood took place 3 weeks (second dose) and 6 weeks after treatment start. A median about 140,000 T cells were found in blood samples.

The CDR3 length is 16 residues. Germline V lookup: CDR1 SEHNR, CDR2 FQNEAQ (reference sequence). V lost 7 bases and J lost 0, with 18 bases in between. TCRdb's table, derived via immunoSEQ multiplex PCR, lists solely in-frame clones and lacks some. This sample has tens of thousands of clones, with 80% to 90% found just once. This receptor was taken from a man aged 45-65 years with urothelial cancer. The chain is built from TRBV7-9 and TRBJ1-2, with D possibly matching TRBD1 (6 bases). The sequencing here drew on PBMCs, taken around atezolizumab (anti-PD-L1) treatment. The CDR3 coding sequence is TGTGCCAGCACCCTTGCCCGGGACATGCCTAACTATGGCTACACCTTC. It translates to CASTLARDMPNYGYTF.